This TCR beta chain was identified during a study of stem cell transplantation in POMP-related autoinflammatory disease. Study observations and caveats: Patients with PRAID showed a restricted number of unique TRB V-J gene pairings. In patients with PRAID, every analyzed T-cell subset tended to show lower diversity and higher clonality.

Comment on this clone: What it recognizes is unknown.

Germline-derived CDR1 and CDR2 are SGHRS and YFSETQ. The germline V and J ends were trimmed by 4 bases and 4 bases, with 10 bases remaining between them. The CDR3 spans 13 residues. Only in-frame clones appear in the TCRdb table, and some are missing; sequencing was by immunoSEQ multiplex PCR. The sample yields some 70,000 clones, under 95% seen once. Sample: CD4+ T cells from PBMCs, taken after stem cell transplantation. The V call is TRBV5-1, the J call TRBJ2-3; the D gene is possibly TRBD1 (5 bases). This TCR came from a human patient with POMP-related autoinflammation and immune dysregulation (PRAID). Some of the T cells may derive from the graft donor. The CDR3 DNA follows: TGCGCCAGCAGCCTCAGGGAATCAGATACGCAGTATTTT. Protein product: CASSLRESDTQYF.